These 30 T cell receptor beta chains were all obtained from the same sample, sequenced in a study of shared clonotypes between healthy human individuals. Terminally differentiated effector memory CD45RA+ cells were left out of the naive CD8 fraction, which was CD45RO-negative and positively selected for CCR7. The method was immunoSEQ multiplex PCR; TCRdb's version includes in-frame clones alone and lacks a portion of them. The sample carries 800,000 or so clones, 95% to 97% recorded once. Sequenced sample: naive CD8+ T cells sorted from blood. The source of these receptors is a man aged 25 to 45 in good health.

The genes are TRBV28 and TRBJ1-1; D is unclear. Germline V CDR1 and CDR2: MDHEN, SYDVKM. V was shortened by 1 base and J by 1 base, with 10 bases between the two germline ends. The CDR3 is 15 residues long. The CDR3 loop reads CASSLFRRPNTEAFF. The CDR3 nucleotides read TGTGCCAGCAGTTTATTTAGACGGCCGAACACTGAAGCTTTCTTT.

This chain links TRBV4-1 with TRBJ2-1, with unresolved D. Per germline, CDR1 MGHRA and CDR2 YSYEKL. Trimming removed 4 bases at V and 0 bases at J, with 22 bases between. CDR3 length: 19 residues. The CDR3 here is CASSLKVLQSPSSYNEQFF. For the CDR3, the DNA is TGCGCCAGCAGCCTTAAAGTGTTGCAGAGTCCCAGCTCCTACAATGAGCAGTTCTTC.

This chain joins TRBV9 and TRBJ2-7, with a possible D match to TRBD1 (6 bases). The CDR3 loop spans 15 amino acids. V lost 5 bases, J lost 3 bases, and 18 bases lay in between. Germline lookup yields CDR1 SGDLS and CDR2 YYNGEE. The CDR3 protein is CASSPGHIPYYEQYF. The CDR3 DNA reads as TGTGCCAGCAGTCCGGGACACATTCCTTACTACGAGCAGTACTTC.

In its sample, this clone was seen once. This rearrangement joins TRBV19 to TRBJ2-5, with D possibly being TRBD2 (5 bases). CDR1 and CDR2 from the germline V gene are LNHDA and SQIVND (reference sequence). Between the trimmed V and J ends, which lost 11 bases and 3 bases, there was a span of 13 bases. The CDR3 runs to 12 residues. The CDR3 DNA is TGTGCCTGTGAGGGCACTGAAGAGACCCAGTACTTC. This translates into CACEGTEETQYF.

V and J are TRBV27 and TRBJ1-2; D is possibly TRBD1 (5 bases). Trimming pared 5 bases from V and 0 bases from J, leaving 16 bases between. The CDR3 runs to 16 residues. Looked up from germline, CDR1 is MNHEY and CDR2 is SMNVEV (reference sequence). CDR3 bases: TGTGCCAGCAGTCCGCTTGGGGGAGGAGCTAACTATGGCTACACCTTC. Encoded protein: CASSPLGGGANYGYTF.

In its sample, this clone was seen once. The genes are TRBV7-9 and TRBJ2-1; D is ambiguous. This CDR3 spans 16 amino acids. The germline V gene has CDR1 SEHNR and CDR2 FQNEAQ (reference sequence). The ends were cut back, 4 bases at V and 4 bases at J, with 17 bases in the middle. CDR3: CASSSPVERLYNEQFF. CDR3 bases: TGTGCCAGCAGCTCGCCCGTCGAAAGGCTATACAATGAGCAGTTCTTC.

The V call is TRBV28, the J call TRBJ2-1, with unresolved D. Germline lookup yields CDR1 MDHEN and CDR2 SYDVKM. The CDR3 has 16 residues. V was trimmed by 2 bases and J by 5 bases, leaving 16 bases between them. This CDR3 is CASSLLLGSPNNEQFF. As DNA, the CDR3 is TGTGCCAGCAGTTTACTATTGGGAAGTCCGAACAATGAGCAGTTCTTC.

V and J are TRBV20-1 and TRBJ2-3, with unresolved D. V was clipped by 4 bases and J by 7 bases, with 6 bases between them. CDR1 and CDR2 (germline): DFQATT, SNEGSKA (reference sequence). CDR3 length equals 10 residues. CDR3 bases: TGCAGTGCTACCCCAAATACGCAGTATTTT. This sequence encodes CSATPNTQYF.

The J gene is TRBJ2-5, the V gene TRBV5-4, with TRBD2 matching 9 bases. V gave up 3 bases and J gave up 4 bases; unmatched junction bases: 4. The germline V gene has CDR1 SGHNT and CDR2 YYREEE (reference sequence). This CDR3 region has 14 residues. CDR3 loop: CASSWRGGRETQYF. The CDR3 DNA is TGTGCCAGCAGCTGGCGGGGGGGGAGAGAGACCCAGTACTTC.

V and J are TRBV29-1 and TRBJ2-3; D not certain. Between the trimmed V and J ends, which lost 3 bases and 6 bases, there was a span of 10 bases. Per germline, CDR1 SQVTM and CDR2 ANQGSEA. The CDR3 has 12 amino acids. The CDR3 protein is CSVESVRDTQYF. CDR3 nucleotide sequence: TGCAGCGTTGAGTCGGTTCGGGATACGCAGTATTTT.

The count of this clone is one. The chain joins TRBV6-5 to TRBJ2-7, with D uncertain. The CDR3 consists of 15 residues. The V and J ends lost 4 bases and 3 bases respectively, with 16 bases between them. The germline V gene has CDR1 MNHEY and CDR2 SVGAGI. CDR3: CASSSADMPLYEQYF. The CDR3 nucleotides read TGTGCCAGCAGTTCGGCTGACATGCCCCTCTACGAGCAGTACTTC.

This clone was detected once. The chain recombines TRBV4-3 with TRBJ2-1; D might be TRBD1 or TRBD2, each matching 6 bases. There are 15 residues in the CDR3. Trimming took off 2 bases at V and 3 bases at J, with 11 bases between the two ends. Germline V gives CDR1 LGHNA, CDR2 YSLEER. CDR3 bases: TGCGCCAGCAGCCAAAACGGGGGCAACTACAATGAGCAGTTCTTC. Its translation: CASSQNGGNYNEQFF.

The genes are TRBV29-1 and TRBJ2-1; D is perhaps TRBD1 (6 bases). The germline V and J ends were trimmed by 6 bases and 7 bases, with 19 bases remaining between them. The CDR3 spans 14 residues. Germline V gene data show CDR1 as SQVTM and CDR2 as ANQGSEA. This chain's CDR3 is CSVQAWDKRNEQFF. DNA of the CDR3: TGCAGCGTCCAAGCCTGGGACAAGCGGAATGAGCAGTTCTTC.

The V gene is TRBV29-1, the J gene TRBJ2-7; D is possibly TRBD2 (7 bases). This CDR3 spans 15 amino acids. The germline V and J ends were trimmed by 6 bases and 5 bases, with 23 bases remaining between them. Germline V gives CDR1 SQVTM, CDR2 ANQGSEA. The CDR3 sequence: CSVPAVGGRSNEQYF. DNA for the CDR3: TGCAGCGTCCCCGCGGTCGGGGGGCGGTCGAACGAGCAGTACTTC.

This chain joins TRBV19 and TRBJ2-1; TRBD2 matches 10 bases. The CDR3 spans 16 residues. Trimming removed 1 base from V and 2 bases from J; junction bases left unmatched: 2. Per the germline V gene, CDR1 is LNHDA and CDR2 is SQIVND (reference sequence). Here the CDR3 reads CASSIGLAGAYNEQFF. Here the CDR3 DNA reads TGTGCCAGTAGTATAGGTCTAGCGGGGGCCTACAATGAGCAGTTCTTC.

V gene TRBV28 combines with J gene TRBJ2-7; D may be TRBD2 (6 bases). Trimming took off 7 bases at V and 3 bases at J, with 7 bases between the two ends. Looked up from germline, CDR1 is MDHEN and CDR2 is SYDVKM. The CDR3 has 11 amino acids. The chain's CDR3 is CASTGDYEQYF. The CDR3 DNA follows: TGTGCCAGCACGGGAGACTACGAGCAGTACTTC.

With respect to this clone: This sample also contains other DNA sequences that code for the same CDR3. The chain employs TRBV6-5 and TRBJ1-2, with a possible D match to TRBD1 (5 bases). In germline, CDR1 is MNHEY, CDR2 SVGAGI. This CDR3 is 15 amino acids long. V was clipped by 3 bases and J by 1 base, with 12 bases between them. The CDR3 spells CASSYVGESNYGYTF. The CDR3 region has the DNA TGTGCCAGCAGTTATGTGGGGGAGAGTAACTATGGCTACACCTTC.

The chain links TRBV7-9 to TRBJ2-1, with TRBD2 matching over 12 bases. There are 17 residues in the CDR3. V lost 0 bases and J lost 6; bases outside the gene matches: 6. Germline loops: CDR1 SEHNR, CDR2 FQNEAQ (reference sequence). CDR3 residues: CASSLAGLAGRRNEQFF. The CDR3 coding sequence is TGTGCCAGCAGCTTAGCCGGACTAGCGGGAAGACGCAATGAGCAGTTCTTC. Full variable domain (missing parts from reference TRBV7-9 and TRBJ2-1): DTGVSQNPRHKITKRGQNVTFRCDPISEHNRLYWYRQTLGQGPEFLTYFQNEAQLEKSRLLSDRFSAERPKGSFSTLEIQRTEQGDSAMYLCASSLAGLAGRRNEQFFGPGTRLTVL.

J is TRBJ2-7 and V is TRBV5-1; 8 bases map to TRBD2. Germline trimming cut 0 bases from V and 3 bases from J; bases unmatched to any gene: 5. Germline V gene data show CDR1 as SGHRS and CDR2 as YFSETQ. CDR3 length: 15 amino acids. In nucleotides, the CDR3 is TGCGCCAGCAGCTTGGATCCCGGGACTAGCTACGAGCAGTACTTC. This encodes CASSLDPGTSYEQYF.

V is TRBV4-1 and J is TRBJ2-7; 8 bases fit TRBD1. J lost 5 bases, V lost 1 base, and 4 bases had no gene match. Germline values: CDR1 MGHRA, CDR2 YSYEKL. The CDR3 loop spans 14 amino acids. CDR3: CASSQGTGIHEQYF. CDR3 in DNA: TGCGCCAGCAGCCAAGGGACAGGGATTCACGAGCAGTACTTC.

The chain carries TRBV25-1 and TRBJ2-3; D gene uncertain. This CDR3 has 15 residues. Trimming cost V 5 bases and J 2 bases, with 14 bases left between them. Germline V CDR1 and CDR2: MGHDK, SYGVNS. Written as DNA, the CDR3 is TGTGCCAGCAGTTTTGATGGTTCATTCACAGATACGCAGTATTTT. This codes for CASSFDGSFTDTQYF.

V and J are TRBV4-3 and TRBJ2-5, with 9 bases lining up with TRBD2. The V and J ends lost 0 bases and 5 bases, in that order; junction bases with no gene match: 7. Germline CDR1 and CDR2: LGHNA and YSLEER. This CDR3 region has 16 residues. The CDR3 loop is CASSQDYSGRSETQYF. For the CDR3, the DNA is TGCGCCAGCAGCCAAGATTACAGCGGGAGGTCGGAGACCCAGTACTTC.

The chain employs TRBV9 and TRBJ2-2; 7 nucleotides align to TRBD2. Germline-derived CDR1 and CDR2 are SGDLS and YYNGEE. V was clipped by 3 bases and J by 5 bases; unmatched bases: 7. This CDR3 is built from 15 residues. The CDR3: CASSAGGSGTGELFF. DNA for the CDR3: TGTGCCAGCAGCGCCGGCGGGAGTGGGACCGGGGAGCTGTTTTTT.

The chain employs TRBV29-1 and TRBJ2-1; TRBD1 aligns across 7 bases. The length of the CDR3 is 16 residues. Germline loops: CDR1 SQVTM, CDR2 ANQGSEA. Germline trimming cut 7 bases from V and 2 bases from J; bases unmatched to any gene: 14. The CDR3 here is CSAEPSGGITYNEQFF. The DNA for the CDR3 is TGCAGCGCGGAGCCCTCAGGGGGTATCACCTACAATGAGCAGTTCTTC.

The V call is TRBV5-5, the J call TRBJ1-1; 7 positions agree with TRBD1. With V trimmed by 4 bases and J by 1 base, 7 bases remained unmatched. Germline V gene data show CDR1 as SGHKS and CDR2 as YYEKEE (reference sequence). The CDR3 has 15 residues. The CDR3 DNA reads as TGTGCCAGCAGCCCAGACAGGGCGTGGAACACTGAAGCTTTCTTT. It encodes CASSPDRAWNTEAFF.

V is TRBV27 and J is TRBJ2-7, with 7 bases lining up with TRBD2. The CDR3 consists of 15 residues. With 5 bases clipped from V and 1 base from J, the junction kept 8 bases outside the gene matches. Germline V gene lookup returns CDR1 MNHEY and CDR2 SMNVEV (reference sequence). In DNA, the CDR3 is TGTGCCAGCAGTCCCCGGGGGGACCCGTCCTACGAGCAGTACTTC. This encodes CASSPRGDPSYEQYF.

V usage is TRBV21-1 and J usage is TRBJ1-5. TRBV21-1 is designated a pseudogene. The CDR3 runs to 15 residues. The CDR3 reads CASSFSRYSNQPQHF. CDR3 nucleotide sequence: TGTGCCAGCAGTTTTTCACGTTATAGCAATCAGCCCCAGCATTTT.

V gene TRBV28 combines with J gene TRBJ2-2; the D is unclear. V was trimmed by 2 bases and J by 5 bases, leaving 6 bases between them. This CDR3 comprises 13 residues. CDR1 and CDR2 from the germline V gene are MDHEN and SYDVKM. The CDR3 DNA follows: TGTGCCAGCAGTTTAAAGGGAACCGGGGAGCTGTTTTTT. Translating it yields CASSLKGTGELFF. The variable domain in full, with the rest retrieved from reference TRBV28 and TRBJ2-2, is DVKVTQSSRYLVKRTGEKVFLECVQDMDHENMFWYRQDPGLGLRLIYFSYDVKMKEKGDIPEGYSVSREKKERFSLILESASTNQTSMYLCASSLKGTGELFFGEGSRLTVL.

The chain uses TRBV7-9 and TRBJ2-1; TRBD2 agrees at 11 bases. The junction had 5 bases not matched to a gene; V was cut back by 3 bases and J by 7 bases. CDR3 length: 15 amino acids. The germline CDR1 and CDR2 sequences are SEHNR and FQNEAQ (reference sequence). CDR3 DNA: TGTGCCAGCAGCTTGACTAGCGGGATTGAGAATGAGCAGTTCTTC. It is translated as CASSLTSGIENEQFF.

The CDR3 DNA follows: TGTGCCAGCAGCTTAGGTGGTATCAATGAGCAGTTCTTC. It encodes CASSLGGINEQFF. The chain has TRBV13 and TRBJ2-1; D not resolved. Trimming took 0 bases from V and 6 from J, leaving 6 bases between them. The CDR3 consists of 13 residues. The germline V gene has CDR1 PRHDT and CDR2 FYEKMQ (reference sequence).